These 28 T cell receptor beta chains originate from one sample sequenced in a study of T-cell reconstitution after alpha-beta-depleted transplantation in children. It was with unique molecular identifiers that the TCRbeta library was prepared. MiXCR, applied by TCRdb to the PCR reads, yields one record per CDR3 protein. The table includes around 500,000 distinct CDR3 sequences, about an eighth detected once. Specimen: PBMCs from the stem cell graft donor, collected from the stem cell graft. These receptor sequences come from a human donor who donated a stem cell graft to a child with combined immunodeficiency.

In this sample, this clonotype turned up many times. V gene TRBV12-3 or TRBV12-4 combines with J gene TRBJ2-1, with D unclear. The V gene lost 6 bases and the J gene lost 7 bases, with 7 bases spanning the gap. This CDR3 comprises 11 residues. In nucleotides, the CDR3 is TGTGCCAGCAGCCGAGTAAATGAGCAGTTCTTC. It translates to CASSRVNEQFF.

This clonotype was observed many times. The V call is TRBV12-3 or TRBV12-4, the J call TRBJ1-1; tentatively, D is TRBD1 (5 bases). The CDR3 sequence is 10 residues long. V lost 8 bases, J lost 7 bases, and 8 bases lay in between. The CDR3 DNA reads as TGTGCCAGCGGGACGAGTGAAGCTTTCTTT. Encoded protein: CASGTSEAFF.

This clonotype was recorded many times. The gene calls are TRBV11-2 and TRBJ2-3, with 9 bases fitting TRBD2. The length of the CDR3 is 14 residues. V trimming: 5 bases; J trimming: 4 bases; junction bases outside the gene matches: 4. CDR1 and CDR2 from the germline V gene are SGHAT and FQNNGV. The CDR3 protein is CASSAGLAADTQYF. The CDR3 nucleotides are TGTGCCAGCAGCGCGGGACTAGCAGCAGATACGCAGTATTTT.

This clonotype has a handful of counts. The chain links TRBV9 to TRBJ2-2; TRBD2 aligns across 7 bases. CDR3 size: 14 residues. Per germline, CDR1 SGDLS and CDR2 YYNGEE. J lost 5 bases, V lost 5 bases, and 6 bases had no gene match. The chain's CDR3 is CASRRAGGTGELFF. The CDR3 DNA sequence: TGTGCCAGCAGGAGAGCCGGGGGGACCGGGGAGCTGTTTTTT.

A few counts support this clonotype. The chain uses TRBV20-1 and TRBJ1-5, with D perhaps matching TRBD1 (6 bases). Germline V gives CDR1 DFQATT, CDR2 SNEGSKA (reference sequence). V was trimmed by 0 bases and J by 2 bases, leaving 20 bases between them. The CDR3 sequence is 18 residues long. CDR3 coding DNA: TGCAGTGCTAGAGATCACGCAAGAGGGGGGGGAGGCAATCAGCCCCAGCATTTT. Protein sequence: CSARDHARGGGGNQPQHF.

The V call is TRBV20-1, the J call TRBJ1-1, with TRBD1 identical over 9 bases. V was pared by 5 bases and J by 6 bases, with 7 bases of the junction left unmatched. This CDR3 comprises 13 residues. In germline, CDR1 is DFQATT, CDR2 SNEGSKA (reference sequence). The CDR3 coding sequence is TGCAGTGCTGGAACAGGGGGCCGTTCTGAAGCTTTCTTT. It specifies CSAGTGGRSEAFF.

This clonotype was recorded at least ten times. The CDR3 nucleotides are TGTGCCAGCAGTCTATTATTGGGGGTGAACACTGAAGCTTTCTTT. Translated: CASSLLLGVNTEAFF. The V call is TRBV9, the J call TRBJ1-1, with TRBD1 as a possible D gene (5 bases). Trimming pared 5 bases from V and 0 bases from J, leaving 14 bases between. Germline assignment: CDR1 SGDLS and CDR2 YYNGEE. This CDR3 contains 15 residues.

This clonotype was seen more than once but under ten times. J is TRBJ2-1 and V is TRBV20-1; 9 nucleotides align to TRBD2. Germline CDR1 and CDR2: DFQATT and SNEGSKA (reference sequence). The V and J ends lost 1 base and 10 bases, in that order; junction bases with no gene match: 14. CDR3 size: 16 residues. The chain's CDR3 is CSARASGTSFSGEQFF. In DNA, the CDR3 is TGCAGTGCTAGAGCATCCGGGACTAGCTTCAGTGGGGAGCAGTTCTTC.

This clonotype was seen a handful of times. This chain joins TRBV9 and TRBJ2-3; 10 bases line up with TRBD2. V dropped 4 bases and J dropped 6; count of bases not matched to a gene: 8. The CDR3 runs 15 residues. Germline assignment: CDR1 SGDLS and CDR2 YYNGEE. The CDR3 reads CASSRGTSGMDTQYF. CDR3 nucleotides: TGTGCCAGCAGCCGGGGCACTAGCGGGATGGATACGCAGTATTTT.

This clonotype came up a few times. The gene calls are TRBV7-8 and TRBJ2-1; 13 nucleotides agree with TRBD2. CDR1 is SGHVS and CDR2 is FQNEAQ in the germline V gene. V gave up 1 base and J gave up 2 bases; unmatched junction bases: 5. This CDR3 contains 18 residues. The CDR3 is CASSLVLAGGATYNEQFF. CDR3 sequence (DNA): TGTGCCAGCAGCTTAGTACTAGCGGGGGGGGCTACCTACAATGAGCAGTTCTTC.

This clonotype was detected a few times. V and J are TRBV4-2 and TRBJ2-2, with 8 bases that match TRBD1. The CDR3 runs to 17 residues. J was trimmed by 7 bases and V by 1 base; bases with no gene match: 11. CDR1 and CDR2 (germline): LGHNA, YNFKEQ. In DNA form, the CDR3 reads TGTGCCAGCAGCCAAGTAGACAGGGGCACGAATGTCGGGGAGCTGTTTTTT. Translation: CASSQVDRGTNVGELFF.

This clonotype was detected ten times or more. The chain couples TRBV7-2 to TRBJ1-2; no firm D call. The CDR3 covers 14 residues. V was shortened by 1 base and J by 8 bases, with 14 bases between the two germline ends. CDR1 is SGHTA, CDR2 FQGNSA, per germline. CDR3 sequence reads: CASSLDRGVRGYTF. Written as DNA, the CDR3 is TGTGCCAGCAGCTTAGATCGGGGAGTTAGGGGCTACACCTTC.

This clonotype was seen a few times. V and J are TRBV5-5 and TRBJ2-7, with a possible D match to TRBD1 (6 bases). Germline V gene data show CDR1 as SGHKS and CDR2 as YYEKEE (reference sequence). V shed 4 bases and J shed 3 bases, with 17 bases lying between them. The CDR3 extends over 15 amino acids. The CDR3 loop is CASSPGTTEFYEQYF. The DNA of the CDR3 is TGTGCCAGCAGCCCGGGGACAACTGAGTTCTACGAGCAGTACTTC.

This clonotype was counted many times. The chain uses TRBV10-3 and TRBJ2-3; D possibly corresponds to TRBD2 (7 bases). Trimming stripped 5 bases from V and 6 bases from J, with 15 bases between. This CDR3 has 14 residues. The V gene's germline CDR1 is ENHRY and CDR2 SYGVKD. In nucleotides, the CDR3 is TGTGCCATCAGTTACGGGGGGCCCGGGGATACGCAGTATTTT. Amino acid sequence: CAISYGGPGDTQYF.

This clonotype was counted a few times. The chain employs TRBV4-3 and TRBJ1-1; 10 bases are a match to TRBD1. Germline V gene data show CDR1 as LGHNA and CDR2 as YSLEER. After removal of 2 bases from V and 10 bases from J, the junction contained 13 bases not matched to a gene. The length of the CDR3 is 16 residues. The CDR3 here is CASSQRGQGTGPVAFF. The CDR3 bases are TGCGCCAGCAGCCAAAGGGGACAGGGGACAGGCCCAGTAGCTTTCTTT.

CDR3 amino acids: CASSADPNTEAFF. The CDR3 coding sequence is TGTGCCAGCAGCGCGGACCCTAACACTGAAGCTTTCTTT. The chain employs TRBV7-9 and TRBJ1-1; no firm D call. Germline V gene lookup returns CDR1 SEHNR and CDR2 FQNEAQ (reference sequence). The CDR3 loop spans 13 amino acids. The V and J ends lost 5 bases and 2 bases respectively, with 9 bases between them.

The chain combines TRBV2 with TRBJ2-3; 9 bases map to TRBD2. The germline CDR1 and CDR2 sequences are SNHLY and FYNNEI. This CDR3 is 15 amino acids long. V shed 1 base and J 5 bases; nucleotides not matched to a gene: 4. The CDR3 sequence is CASSEGGGAIDTQYF. The DNA of the CDR3 is TGTGCCAGCAGTGAAGGCGGGGGGGCCATAGATACGCAGTATTTT.

J is TRBJ1-5 and V is TRBV20-1, with D maybe TRBD1 (6 bases). Trimming pared 1 base from V and 2 bases from J, leaving 9 bases between. This CDR3 is 14 amino acids long. Germline loops: CDR1 DFQATT, CDR2 SNEGSKA (reference sequence). CDR3 protein: CSARGQVGNQPQHF. The CDR3 DNA is TGCAGTGCTAGAGGACAGGTGGGCAATCAGCCCCAGCATTTT.

There are a few counts of this clonotype. The chain couples TRBV6-2 or TRBV6-3 to TRBJ1-2; D remains ambiguous. Germline CDR1 is MNHEY and CDR2 is SVGEGT. The CDR3 consists of 12 residues. V was cut by 4 bases and J by 4 bases, with 7 bases left in between. The CDR3 sequence: CASSSLPYGYTF. The CDR3 region has the DNA TGTGCCAGCAGTTCTTTGCCCTATGGCTACACCTTC.

The gene calls are TRBV10-3 and TRBJ1-4, with TRBD1 identical over 7 bases. Germline CDR1 is ENHRY and CDR2 is SYGVKD. Trimming took 0 bases from V and 8 from J; bases not matched to a gene: 6. The CDR3 sequence is 15 residues long. In DNA form, the CDR3 reads TGTGCCATCAGTGAGTCCGACAGGGCGGGCGAAAAACTGTTTTTT. It yields the protein CAISESDRAGEKLFF.

This clonotype showed up just a few times. This chain joins TRBV7-9 and TRBJ2-5; D remains unclear. V dropped 5 bases and J dropped 4 bases, with 11 bases sitting between them. Germline V CDR1 and CDR2: SEHNR, FQNEAQ (reference sequence). The CDR3 is 13 residues long. CDR3 in amino acids: CASSPLDGETQYF. CDR3 in DNA: TGTGCCAGCAGCCCCCTGGATGGAGAGACCCAGTACTTC.

This clonotype was found many times. The chain links TRBV6-5 to TRBJ2-7; D is possibly TRBD2 (6 bases). Germline values: CDR1 MNHEY, CDR2 SVGAGI. The V end lost 6 bases, the J end lost 0 bases, and 15 bases lay between the germline ends. The CDR3 has 15 residues. CDR3 protein: CASRIGTGSSYEQYF. The CDR3 DNA follows: TGTGCCAGCAGGATCGGGACTGGCAGCTCCTACGAGCAGTACTTC.

This clonotype showed up just a few times. The chain links TRBV4-3 to TRBJ2-1, with D possibly being TRBD2 (5 bases). Germline V lookup: CDR1 LGHNA, CDR2 YSLEER. This CDR3 is built from 16 residues. Between the trimmed V and J ends, which lost 0 bases and 4 bases, there was a span of 13 bases. The CDR3 region is CASSQDSDVGYNEQFF. The CDR3 nucleotides are TGCGCCAGCAGCCAAGATAGCGACGTAGGATACAATGAGCAGTTCTTC.

This clonotype was recorded many times. The rearrangement uses TRBV5-5 and TRBJ2-3; D perhaps matches TRBD1 (6 bases). The CDR3 spans 14 residues. Trimming shortened V by 7 bases and J by 0 bases, and 12 bases separated the two germline ends. Germline CDR1 and CDR2: SGHKS and YYEKEE (reference sequence). Here the CDR3 reads CASAKQGSTDTQYF. The CDR3, as DNA: TGTGCCAGCGCCAAACAGGGTAGCACAGATACGCAGTATTTT.

The V gene is TRBV4-3, the J gene TRBJ1-6; TRBD1 aligns across 7 bases. The V and J ends lost 3 bases and 1 base, in that order; junction bases with no gene match: 3. The CDR3 runs to 16 residues. In germline, CDR1 is LGHNA, CDR2 YSLEER. The CDR3 region is CASSQYRGSYNSPLHF. Written as DNA, the CDR3 is TGCGCCAGCAGCCAGTACAGGGGTTCCTATAATTCACCCCTCCACTTT.

This clonotype was found many times. V gene TRBV29-1 combines with J gene TRBJ1-1, with D possibly TRBD1 on 6 matching bases. The germline V and J ends were trimmed by 7 bases and 4 bases, with 16 bases remaining between them. The CDR3 has 13 residues. Germline V gene lookup returns CDR1 SQVTM and CDR2 ANQGSEA. The CDR3 DNA reads as TGCAGCGGATCCCAGGGGTTACGCACTGAAGCTTTCTTT. This codes for CSGSQGLRTEAFF.

This clonotype was counted between two and nine times. V gene TRBV6-2 or TRBV6-3 combines with J gene TRBJ2-7; 8 nucleotides line up with TRBD2. The germline gives CDR1 MNHEY, CDR2 SVGEGT. This CDR3 comprises 14 residues. V gave up 7 bases and J gave up 4 bases; unmatched junction bases: 9. The DNA for the CDR3 is TGTGCCAGCACCATTAGCGGGGAGAAATACGAGCAGTACTTC. Its protein product is CASTISGEKYEQYF.

This chain uses TRBV29-1 with TRBJ2-5, with D perhaps assigned TRBD1 or TRBD2 (5 bases each). Germline CDR1 reads SQVTM; CDR2 reads ANQGSEA. The CDR3 length is 13 residues. V lost 3 bases and J 4 bases, leaving 12 bases between the germline ends. DNA for the CDR3: TGCAGCGTTGAGGGGCTTGGGGGAGAGACCCAGTACTTC. Translated, it gives CSVEGLGGETQYF.